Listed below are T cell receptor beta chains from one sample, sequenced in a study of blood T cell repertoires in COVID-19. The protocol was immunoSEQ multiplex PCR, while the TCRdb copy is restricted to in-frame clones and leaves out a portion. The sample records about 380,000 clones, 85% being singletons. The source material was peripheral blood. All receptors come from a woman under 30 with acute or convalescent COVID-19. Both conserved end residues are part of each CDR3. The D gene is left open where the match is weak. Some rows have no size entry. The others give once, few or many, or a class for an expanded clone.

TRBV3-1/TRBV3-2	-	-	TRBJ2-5	CASRAAGASGETQYF	TGTGCCAGCAGAGCTGCGGGGGCATCGGGTGAGACCCAGTACTTC
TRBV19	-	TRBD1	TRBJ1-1	CASSITGWTGNTEAFF	TGTGCCAGTAGTATTACGGGTTGGACAGGGAACACTGAAGCTTTCTTT
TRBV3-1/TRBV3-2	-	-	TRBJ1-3	CASSQDMGANAGNTIYF	TGTGCCAGCAGCCAAGATATGGGGGCGAATGCTGGAAACACCATATATTTT
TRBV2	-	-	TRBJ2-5	CASSLPSEVGTQYF	TGTGCCAGCAGTCTCCCGTCGGAGGTTGGGACCCAGTACTTC
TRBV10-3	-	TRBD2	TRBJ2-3	CAISTGTSGRKDTQYF	TGTGCCATCAGTACAGGGACTAGCGGGAGGAAAGATACGCAGTATTTT
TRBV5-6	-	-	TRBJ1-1	CASSFFGHVKNTEAFF	TGTGCCAGCAGCTTCTTTGGACACGTGAAGAACACTGAAGCTTTCTTT
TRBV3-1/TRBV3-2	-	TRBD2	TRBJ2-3	CASSPIGTSGGELPDAQYF	TGTGCCAGCTCTCCCATAGGGACTAGCGGGGGGGAACTACCCGATGCGCAGTATTTT
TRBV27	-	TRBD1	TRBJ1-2	CASSPGQENYGYTF	TGTGCCAGCAGTCCAGGACAGGAAAACTATGGCTACACCTTC
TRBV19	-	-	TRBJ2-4	CASKFETAKNIQYF	TGTGCCAGTAAATTCGAGACTGCCAAAAACATTCAGTACTTC
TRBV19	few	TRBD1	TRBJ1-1	CASSIGRGRLDTEAFF	TGTGCCAGTAGTATAGGCAGGGGGCGCCTGGACACTGAAGCTTTCTTT
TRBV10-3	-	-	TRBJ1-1	CAISPGDTEAFF	TGTGCCATCAGTCCAGGGGACACTGAAGCTTTCTTT
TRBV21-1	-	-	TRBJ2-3	CASSKAPAASCHEDTQYF	TGTGCCAGCAGCAAAGCGCCGGCCGCTAGCTGTCACGAAGATACGCAGTATTTT
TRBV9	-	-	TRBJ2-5	CASSGWSTGKETQYF	TGTGCCAGCAGCGGTTGGTCGACTGGCAAAGAGACCCAGTACTTC
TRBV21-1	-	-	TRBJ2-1	CASRGGEGPYNEQFF	TGTGCCAGCAGGGGAGGAGAGGGACCATACAATGAGCAGTTCTTC
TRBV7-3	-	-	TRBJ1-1	CASSPQGNTEAFF	TGTGCCAGCAGCCCCCAGGGGAACACTGAAGCTTTCTTT
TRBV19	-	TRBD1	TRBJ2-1	CASSIKGASSNEQFF	TGTGCCAGTAGTATAAAGGGGGCCTCGTCCAATGAGCAGTTCTTC
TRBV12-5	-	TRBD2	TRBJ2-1	CASGLVLGGAYNEQFF	TGTGCTAGTGGTTTGGTACTCGGGGGGGCCTACAATGAGCAGTTCTTC
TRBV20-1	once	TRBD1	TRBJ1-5	CSASSRGRQPQHF	TGCAGTGCTAGTTCCAGGGGGCGACAGCCCCAGCATTTT
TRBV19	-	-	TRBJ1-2	CASSIGGIYGYTF	TGTGCCAGTAGTATTGGGGGGATCTATGGCTACACCTTC
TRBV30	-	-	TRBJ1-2	CAWSQGRNSGGYTF	TGTGCCTGGAGCCAAGGACGGAATTCGGGAGGCTACACCTTC
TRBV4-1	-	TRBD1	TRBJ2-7	CASSQGSGGETYEQYF	TGCGCCAGCAGCCAAGGTTCAGGGGGCGAAACCTACGAGCAGTACTTC
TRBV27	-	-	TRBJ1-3	CASSFRGLSGNTIYF	TGTGCCAGCAGTTTTCGGGGTCTCTCTGGAAACACCATATATTTT
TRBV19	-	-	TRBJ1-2	CATQDRDYGYTF	TGTGCCACCCAGGACAGAGACTATGGCTACACCTTC